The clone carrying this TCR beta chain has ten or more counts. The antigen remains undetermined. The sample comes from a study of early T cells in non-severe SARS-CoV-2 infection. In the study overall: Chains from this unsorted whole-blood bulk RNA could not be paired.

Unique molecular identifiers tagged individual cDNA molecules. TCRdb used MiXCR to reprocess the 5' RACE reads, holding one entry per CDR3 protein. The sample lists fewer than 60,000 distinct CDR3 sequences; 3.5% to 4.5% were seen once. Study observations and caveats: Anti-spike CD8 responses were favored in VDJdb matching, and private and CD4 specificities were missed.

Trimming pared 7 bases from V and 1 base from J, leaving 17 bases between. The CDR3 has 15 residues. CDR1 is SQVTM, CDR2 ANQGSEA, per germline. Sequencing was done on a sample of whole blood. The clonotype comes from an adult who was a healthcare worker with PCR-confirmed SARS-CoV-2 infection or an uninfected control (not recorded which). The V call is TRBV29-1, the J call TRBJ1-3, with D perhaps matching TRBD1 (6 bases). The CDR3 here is CSAYSRGGSGNTIYF. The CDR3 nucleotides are TGCAGCGCCTACTCCAGGGGAGGATCTGGAAACACCATATATTTT.